This entry is about one T cell receptor beta chain. The antigen is unknown. The method was immunoSEQ multiplex PCR; TCRdb's version includes in-frame clones alone and lacks a portion of them. This sample yields about 120,000 clones, of which approximately 83% are seen a single time; 3% to 4% belongs to the top ten. This entry is derived from a study of T cell responses to AZD1222 COVID-19 vaccine. Study-wide points: Spike-specific TCR breadth rose after two AZD1222 doses, and depth rose as well. Only a handful of individuals given AZD1222 were seropositive at baseline. Across the whole spike, CD4 TCRs peaked at regions 160-218 and 743-854.

Losses at the gene ends were 1 base for V and 2 bases for J; bases not matched to a gene: 3. Germline V CDR1 and CDR2: LGHDT, YNNKEL (reference sequence). There are 17 residues in the CDR3. The chain couples TRBV3-1 (or the pseudogene TRBV3-2) to TRBJ2-5; 14 positions match TRBD2. The origin of this receptor is an adult in good health. Sequencing used peripheral blood, obtained on day 0 of MenACWY control vaccination. The CDR3 coding sequence is TGTGCCAGCAGCCAAGGCCGACTAGCGGGGGGGCAAGAGACCCAGTACTTC. Translated, it gives CASSQGRLAGGQETQYF.